The 12 T cell receptor beta chains reported below all come from one sample, sequenced in a study of T cell responses to AZD1222 COVID-19 vaccine. Sequencing was performed with immunoSEQ multiplex PCR; in TCRdb, only in-frame clones are kept and a portion is missing. Of 130,000 to 150,000 clones detected, about 86% appear once; the ten largest clones hold about 4.9%. The starting material was peripheral blood, obtained 28 days after the second AZD1222 dose. The receptors were sampled from an adult who received the AZD1222 COVID-19 vaccine.

The rearrangement uses TRBV6-2 or TRBV6-3 and TRBJ2-7; 9 bases match TRBD2. Germline CDR1 and CDR2: MNHEY and SVGEGT. This CDR3 has 18 amino acids. Trimming removed 3 bases from V and 2 bases from J; junction bases left unmatched: 14. The CDR3 nucleotides are TGTGCCAGCAGTTATAATCTCCGAGCGGGGGGCCCAACCTACGAGCAGTACTTC. As protein: CASSYNLRAGGPTYEQYF.

This chain connects TRBV6-5 to TRBJ2-5; D may be TRBD1 (5 bases). The CDR3 extends over 13 amino acids. Germline V gives CDR1 MNHEY, CDR2 SVGAGI. V dropped 6 bases and J dropped 5 bases, with 13 bases sitting between them. The CDR3 coding sequence is TGTGCCAGCAGAACGCCAGGGTCGGAGACCCAGTACTTC. This encodes CASRTPGSETQYF.

This clone was found a few times. The V and J genes are TRBV7-9 and TRBJ1-2, with D perhaps TRBD1 (5 bases). The germline V gene has CDR1 SEHNR and CDR2 FQNEAQ (reference sequence). V lost 4 bases and J 8 bases, leaving 8 bases between the germline ends. The CDR3 is 11 amino acids. The chain's CDR3 is CASSSRDGYTF. CDR3 in DNA: TGTGCCAGCAGCTCGAGGGACGGCTACACCTTC.

V gene TRBV23-1 combines with J gene TRBJ1-2, with a possible D match to TRBD1 (6 bases). TRBV23-1 is identified as an open reading frame with a role that is uncertain. V shed 4 bases and J shed 7 bases, with 22 bases lying between them. The CDR3 runs to 16 residues. CDR3 amino acids: CASSPRKLTGLGGYTF. DNA for the CDR3: TGCGCCAGCAGTCCCCGAAAGCTGACAGGATTGGGTGGCTACACCTTC.

This chain connects TRBV11-2 to TRBJ1-1, with D perhaps matching TRBD1 (5 bases). The CDR3 runs 16 residues. Germline CDR1 and CDR2: SGHAT and FQNNGV. Trimming removed 5 bases from V and 2 bases from J, with 18 bases in between. CDR3 coding DNA: TGTGCCAGCAGCCCTTTGTTGGCAGGGATAAACACTGAAGCTTTCTTT. Protein product: CASSPLLAGINTEAFF.

The rearrangement links TRBV5-4 to TRBJ2-1; D gene unclear. Germline CDR1 and CDR2: SGHNT and YYREEE (reference sequence). This CDR3 is 11 amino acids long. V was clipped by 4 bases and J by 10 bases, with 9 bases between them. CDR3 nucleotides: TGTGCCAGCAGCCTTCAGAGGGAGCAGTTCTTC. It specifies CASSLQREQFF.

The chain couples TRBV5-1 to TRBJ2-3; TRBD2 agrees at 13 bases. Trimming removed 6 bases from V and 4 bases from J; junction bases left unmatched: 8. The length of the CDR3 is 16 residues. Germline assignment: CDR1 SGHRS and CDR2 YFSETQ. The CDR3, as DNA: TGCGCCAGCACCCTTCGGACTAGCGGGAGTTCAGATACGCAGTATTTT. Encoded protein: CASTLRTSGSSDTQYF.

This clone was seen more than once but under ten times. V and J are TRBV5-8 and TRBJ2-2; D is perhaps TRBD1 (5 bases). V shed 2 bases and J shed 5 bases, with 13 bases lying between them. CDR1 is SGHTS, CDR2 YDEGEE, per germline. This CDR3 has 15 amino acids. The CDR3 here is CASSLWQGSTGELFF. CDR3 sequence (DNA): TGTGCCAGCAGCTTATGGCAGGGTTCGACCGGGGAGCTGTTTTTT.

The CDR3, as DNA: TGTGCCAGCAGCCGGGGGGGTCTAGCCAAAAACATTCAGTACTTC. Its translation: CASSRGGLAKNIQYF. The chain joins TRBV7-6 to TRBJ2-4, with 8 bases fitting TRBD2. The CDR3 runs to 15 residues. Germline V gene data show CDR1 as SGHVS and CDR2 as FNYEAQ. V dropped 5 bases and J dropped 0; count of bases not matched to a gene: 3.

This clone was found once. The V gene is TRBV5-6, the J gene TRBJ1-2, with 8 bases matching TRBD1. Germline values: CDR1 SGHDT, CDR2 YYEEEE. With 4 bases clipped from V and 0 bases from J, the junction kept 11 bases outside the gene matches. CDR3 length: 17 amino acids. The CDR3, as DNA: TGTGCCAGCAGCCGCGGGCAGGGGGCGAGAGCTAACTATGGCTACACCTTC. Its translation: CASSRGQGARANYGYTF.

This clone was recorded a few times. The chain links TRBV4-2 to TRBJ2-5; D remains ambiguous. The CDR3 loop spans 14 amino acids. Germline lookup yields CDR1 LGHNA and CDR2 YNFKEQ. V was trimmed by 3 bases and J by 2 bases, leaving 10 bases between them. CDR3 sequence reads: CASSQNDGQETQYF. CDR3 nucleotide sequence: TGTGCCAGCAGCCAGAACGACGGACAAGAGACCCAGTACTTC.

J is TRBJ2-3 and V is TRBV6-5, with 9 bases identical to TRBD2. Germline CDR1 MNHEY, CDR2 SVGAGI. Trimming took 4 bases from V and 0 from J; bases not matched to a gene: 5. CDR3 length: 16 amino acids. The CDR3 DNA reads as TGTGCCAGCAGTTTGTGGCGGGGGGGTAGCACAGATACGCAGTATTTT. Amino acids: CASSLWRGGSTDTQYF.